These T cell receptor beta chains were read from a single sample in a study of blood T cell repertoires in COVID-19. Generated by immunoSEQ multiplex PCR, the TCRdb table keeps only in-frame clones and is missing some. The sample has approximately 300,000 clones; approximately 89% are singletons. Sequencing used PBMCs or T cells enriched from blood (not recorded which). These receptors all come from a woman under 30 who had recovered from COVID-19. CDR3s leave out the opening cysteine and the closing phenylalanine or tryptophan. A D gene is named only where the DNA matches it firmly.

j_gene: TRBJ1-6; v_gene: TRBV15; d_gene: -; CDR3aa: ATSRDGRDNSPLH
j_gene: TRBJ1-5; v_gene: TRBV30; d_gene: TRBD1; CDR3aa: AWSDRVGQPQH
j_gene: TRBJ1-2; v_gene: TRBV11-2; d_gene: -; CDR3aa: ASSRLRGRANYGYT
j_gene: TRBJ2-7; v_gene: TRBV10-2; d_gene: -; CDR3aa: ASTMDTYEQY
j_gene: TRBJ2-7; v_gene: TRBV30; d_gene: -; CDR3aa: AWSEGGGLGEQY
j_gene: TRBJ2-1; v_gene: TRBV5-6; d_gene: TRBD2; CDR3aa: ASSRLAGEYNEQF
j_gene: TRBJ1-1; v_gene: TRBV3-1/TRBV3-2; d_gene: TRBD1; CDR3aa: ASSPRDRGFTTEAF
j_gene: TRBJ2-7; v_gene: TRBV28; d_gene: -; CDR3aa: ASSFANSYEQY
j_gene: TRBJ2-7; v_gene: TRBV19; d_gene: TRBD1; CDR3aa: ASSTAGGRTYEQY
j_gene: TRBJ1-3; v_gene: TRBV11-3; d_gene: -; CDR3aa: ASSLVGGTGNTIY
j_gene: TRBJ2-7; v_gene: TRBV6-4; d_gene: -; CDR3aa: ASRESMTGPQPPYEQY
j_gene: TRBJ2-1; v_gene: TRBV12-3/TRBV12-4; d_gene: TRBD2; CDR3aa: ASRYTSGGAQF
j_gene: TRBJ2-7; v_gene: TRBV28; d_gene: -; CDR3aa: ASSWANSYEQY
j_gene: TRBJ1-2; v_gene: TRBV27; d_gene: -; CDR3aa: ASSLWGGTNYGYT
j_gene: TRBJ2-7; v_gene: TRBV4-2; d_gene: TRBD2; CDR3aa: ASSQDLGRESYEQY
j_gene: TRBJ1-5; v_gene: TRBV6-2/TRBV6-3; d_gene: TRBD1; CDR3aa: ASSYSTGTSTYLPSPQH
j_gene: TRBJ1-4; v_gene: TRBV4-3; d_gene: -; CDR3aa: ASSQDKGLQGQWTEKLF
j_gene: TRBJ1-5; v_gene: TRBV2; d_gene: TRBD1; CDR3aa: ASRRMTGDQPQH
j_gene: TRBJ1-1; v_gene: TRBV6-5; d_gene: -; CDR3aa: ASSYSEGGNTEAF
j_gene: TRBJ2-2; v_gene: TRBV15; d_gene: -; CDR3aa: ATSDYGTGELF
j_gene: TRBJ1-4; v_gene: TRBV6-2/TRBV6-3; d_gene: -; CDR3aa: ASSYSRQGNEKLF
j_gene: TRBJ1-2; v_gene: TRBV11-2; d_gene: -; CDR3aa: ASSFLSGRT
j_gene: TRBJ2-1; v_gene: TRBV7-3; d_gene: TRBD2; CDR3aa: ASSLGPIAGPHCEQF
j_gene: TRBJ2-3; v_gene: TRBV4-1; d_gene: -; CDR3aa: ASSQEVQPSTDTQY
j_gene: TRBJ2-7; v_gene: TRBV5-4; d_gene: -; CDR3aa: ASSRERTYEQY
j_gene: TRBJ2-7; v_gene: TRBV7-2; d_gene: TRBD2; CDR3aa: ASSLGGSISYEQY
j_gene: TRBJ2-3; v_gene: TRBV7-9; d_gene: TRBD2; CDR3aa: ASSSHGLAGVTDTQY
j_gene: TRBJ2-1; v_gene: TRBV5-1; d_gene: TRBD2; CDR3aa: ASSLSSGNSYNEQF
j_gene: TRBJ2-3; v_gene: TRBV20-1; d_gene: -; CDR3aa: SASYRGSTDTQY
j_gene: TRBJ2-2; v_gene: TRBV29-1; d_gene: TRBD2; CDR3aa: SVGGSWTGELF
j_gene: TRBJ1-2; v_gene: TRBV6-1; d_gene: -; CDR3aa: ASSEFRDYGYT
j_gene: TRBJ1-1; v_gene: TRBV4-1; d_gene: TRBD1; CDR3aa: ASSQEPTGLNTEAF
j_gene: TRBJ2-5; v_gene: TRBV7-9; d_gene: -; CDR3aa: ATSKGAGETQY
j_gene: TRBJ2-1; v_gene: TRBV3-1/TRBV3-2; d_gene: TRBD2; CDR3aa: ASSQRGGYNEQF
j_gene: TRBJ2-2; v_gene: TRBV7-6; d_gene: TRBD2; CDR3aa: ASSQTSGGIGELF